The clone carrying this TCR beta chain was recorded only once. These data are taken from a study of T cell responses to AZD1222 COVID-19 vaccine. V was clipped by 5 bases and J by 2 bases; unmatched bases: 8. Germline V gene sequence: CDR1 SQVTM, CDR2 ANQGSEA. CDR3 length: 16 amino acids. This table comes from immunoSEQ multiplex PCR, and its TCRdb copy is limited to in-frame clones, with some not included. This sample has roughly 120,000 clones; more than 75% occur once, and the top ten carry 3.5%. This receptor was identified in an adult who received the AZD1222 COVID-19 vaccine. The chain combines TRBV29-1 with TRBJ1-4; 10 bases are a match to TRBD1. This material consisted of peripheral blood, taken 28 days after the second AZD1222 dose. The CDR3 sequence: CSVSRQGASTNEKLFF. CDR3 nucleotides: TGCAGCGTTTCCCGACAGGGGGCGTCGACTAATGAAAAACTGTTTTTT.